The 27 T cell receptor beta chains reported below all come from one sample, sequenced in a study of T cells in Graves' hyperthyroidism and ophthalmopathy. The source material, RNA transcripts, was used to amplify TCR beta CDR3 regions. Primed by the HTBI set, a first-round RT-PCR was run on the TCR CDR3. TCRdb fed the multiplex PCR reads into MiXCR, producing one record per CDR3 protein. The sample holds some 600,000 distinct CDR3 sequences, around 14% seen once. Sequenced sample: blood. These receptors all stem from a woman between 25 and 40 years old with Graves' hyperthyroidism that later progressed to Graves' ophthalmopathy.

This clonotype was picked up a small number of times. This clone may be a read error of a much larger clone one base away. The rearrangement joins TRBV10-3 to TRBJ2-7, with 7 nucleotides matching TRBD1. This CDR3 region has 13 residues. Germline CDR1 and CDR2: ENHRY and SYGVKD. For the CDR3, the DNA is TGTGCCATCACCGGGACAGCCGACTACGAGCAGTGCTTC. This sequence encodes CAITGTADYEQCF.

The chain has TRBV20-1 and TRBJ2-3; 11 positions agree with TRBD2. The CDR3 loop spans 14 amino acids. V shed 6 bases, J shed 6 bases, and the junction held 8 bases outside the gene matches. Germline V gene sequence: CDR1 DFQATT, CDR2 SNEGSKA (reference sequence). The CDR3 DNA reads as TGCAGTGCCATACGACTAGCGGGAATCGATACGCAGTATTTT. Amino acid sequence: CSAIRLAGIDTQYF.

This clonotype has a count of ten or more. The rearrangement joins TRBV6-5 to TRBJ2-2, with D possibly matching TRBD2 (6 bases). Trimming took 3 bases from V and 4 from J, leaving 12 bases between them. Germline assignment: CDR1 MNHEY and CDR2 SVGAGI. This CDR3 region has 15 residues. The CDR3 nucleotides are TGTGCCAGCAGTTATGGGGGGTTGAGCACCGGGGAGCTGTTTTTT. Amino acid sequence: CASSYGGLSTGELFF.

This clonotype has a handful of counts. This chain uses TRBV20-1 with TRBJ2-6, with unresolved D. From germline, CDR1 is DFQATT and CDR2 SNEGSKA (reference sequence). This CDR3 contains 14 residues. V was shortened by 1 base and J by 0 bases, with 4 bases between the two germline ends. In DNA, the CDR3 is TGCAGTGCTAGAGCAGGCTCTGGGGCCAACGTCCTGACTTTC. Translation gives CSARAGSGANVLTF.

Many counts were recorded for this clonotype. V usage is TRBV28 and J usage is TRBJ2-1; D perhaps matches TRBD2 (6 bases). The CDR3 has 15 amino acids. Germline V gene sequence: CDR1 MDHEN, CDR2 SYDVKM. Between the trimmed V and J ends, which lost 2 bases and 4 bases, there was a span of 12 bases. As DNA, the CDR3 is TGTGCCAGCAGTTTAATCGGTAGCGGTTACAATGAGCAGTTCTTC. This gives the protein CASSLIGSGYNEQFF.

This clonotype was counted many times. The CDR3, as DNA: TGCAGTGCTAGACTAGCAGCCGGGGAGCTGTTTTTT. It codes for CSARLAAGELFF. The chain is built from TRBV20-1 and TRBJ2-2; a possible D gene is TRBD2 (5 bases). The V and J ends lost 2 bases and 6 bases respectively, with 7 bases between them. CDR1 DFQATT and CDR2 SNEGSKA come from the germline V gene (reference sequence). This CDR3 has 12 amino acids.

This clonotype was recorded at least ten times. The chain has TRBV12-3 or TRBV12-4 and TRBJ1-1, with unresolved D. With 3 bases removed from V and 4 bases from J, the gap between germline ends came to 12 bases. The CDR3 totals 14 residues. CDR3: CASSFSRRTTEAFF. DNA for the CDR3: TGTGCCAGCAGTTTTAGCAGAAGGACCACTGAAGCTTTCTTT.

In this sample, this clonotype turned up many times. The CDR3: CASSALTTGTGNYEQYF. DNA for the CDR3: TGTGCCAGTAGTGCTCTCACAACCGGGACAGGGAACTACGAGCAGTACTTC. The chain uses TRBV19 and TRBJ2-7; 9 bases line up with TRBD1. V was pared by 5 bases and J by 3 bases, with 14 bases of the junction left unmatched. Germline CDR1 is LNHDA and CDR2 is SQIVND (reference sequence). The CDR3 extends over 17 amino acids.

This clonotype was picked up many times. The chain has TRBV29-1 and TRBJ2-5; 12 positions agree with TRBD2. CDR3 length equals 14 residues. Germline-derived CDR1 and CDR2 are SQVTM and ANQGSEA. V shed 1 base, J shed 3 bases, and the junction held 0 bases outside the gene matches. The CDR3 DNA reads as TGCAGCGTTGAAGGACTAGCGGGAGAAGAGACCCAGTACTTC. Translation gives CSVEGLAGEETQYF.

This chain uses TRBV6-4 with TRBJ2-1, with TRBD2 identical over 10 bases. V lost 5 bases, J lost 3 bases, and 4 bases stayed unmatched. CDR3 length: 15 residues. Germline CDR1 reads MRHNA; CDR2 reads SNTAGT. The CDR3: CASSQLAGVYNEQFF. In DNA form, the CDR3 reads TGTGCCAGCAGTCAGCTAGCGGGAGTCTACAATGAGCAGTTCTTC.

There are many counts of this clonotype. V is TRBV3-1 and J is TRBJ1-5; D is perhaps TRBD1 (5 bases). V lost 0 bases, J lost 3 bases, and 9 bases lay in between. The length of the CDR3 is 15 residues. Germline loops: CDR1 LGHDT, CDR2 YNNKEL (reference sequence). CDR3 region: CASSQDSRANQPQHF. CDR3 bases: TGTGCCAGCAGCCAAGATTCCAGGGCCAATCAGCCCCAGCATTTT.

The chain uses TRBV6-5 and TRBJ2-3; 7 nucleotides agree with TRBD2. In germline, CDR1 is MNHEY, CDR2 SVGAGI. The CDR3 is 15 amino acids. Unmatched junction bases numbered 5, after V lost 2 bases and J lost 3 bases. CDR3 protein: CASSYKASGTDTQYF. The CDR3 nucleotides read TGTGCCAGCAGTTACAAGGCTAGCGGTACAGATACGCAGTATTTT.

This clonotype was detected many times. The V gene is TRBV11-3, the J gene TRBJ2-5, with 8 bases fitting TRBD2. CDR3 size: 14 residues. Per the germline V gene, CDR1 is SGHNT and CDR2 is YENEEA. V lost 6 bases to trimming and J lost 3 bases; unmatched junction nucleotides: 6. CDR3 loop: CASSGGRIEETQYF. CDR3 in DNA: TGTGCCAGCAGTGGCGGGAGGATTGAAGAGACCCAGTACTTC.

CDR3 residues: CASSRTANQPQHF. The CDR3 DNA is TGTGCCAGTAGCCGGACAGCCAATCAGCCCCAGCATTTT. This chain joins TRBV19 and TRBJ1-5; a possible D gene is TRBD1 (6 bases). Germline V gene data show CDR1 as LNHDA and CDR2 as SQIVND (reference sequence). The CDR3 has 13 residues. Trimming took 6 bases from V and 3 from J, leaving 9 bases between them.

As to this clonotype: A much larger clone differs by one base, so this may be a read error. The CDR3 DNA follows: TGTGCCACCAGGGGGGGGGAGGAACAGCCCCAGCATTTT. It is translated as CATRGGEEQPQHF. The chain combines TRBV10-3 with TRBJ1-5, with TRBD1 identical over 7 bases. The germline CDR1 and CDR2 sequences are ENHRY and SYGVKD. V lost 10 bases and J lost 7; bases outside the gene matches: 10. The CDR3 consists of 13 residues.

The chain uses TRBV20-1 and TRBJ1-6, with 8 bases matching TRBD1. The germline V gene has CDR1 DFQATT and CDR2 SNEGSKA (reference sequence). V lost 1 base, J lost 1 base, and 12 bases stayed unmatched. CDR3 size: 19 residues. The CDR3 is CSARGSGQGRGSYNSPLHF. As DNA, the CDR3 is TGCAGTGCTAGAGGGTCAGGACAGGGTAGAGGATCCTATAATTCACCCCTCCACTTT.

This clonotype was picked up many times. The chain recombines TRBV5-1 with TRBJ1-3, with 8 bases lining up with TRBD1. The CDR3 has 13 residues. Per the germline V gene, CDR1 is SGHRS and CDR2 is YFSETQ. V was pared by 5 bases and J by 8 bases, with 6 bases of the junction left unmatched. The DNA for the CDR3 is TGCGCCAGCAGAATGGACAGGGCGGACACCATATATTTT. It codes for CASRMDRADTIYF.

V is TRBV15 and J is TRBJ1-6; perhaps TRBD1 as D (5 bases). The V end was cut by 1 base, the J end by 7 bases, with 26 bases between. From germline, CDR1 is LNHNV and CDR2 YYDKDF (reference sequence). This CDR3 region has 20 residues. DNA for the CDR3: TGTGCCACCAGCAGAGTTCTGCCGGGGCTAGGGTTGGGGCTAAATTCACCCCTCCACTTT. As protein: CATSRVLPGLGLGLNSPLHF.

This clonotype was observed a handful of times. The gene calls are TRBV7-9 and TRBJ2-1; TRBD2 might be the D (5 bases). Deletions cut 2 bases from V and 4 bases from J, with 12 bases between. The CDR3 runs 15 residues. CDR1 and CDR2 (germline): SEHNR, FQNEAQ (reference sequence). The CDR3 DNA reads as TGTGCCAGCAGCTTAACACCGACTAATTACAATGAGCAGTTCTTC. It is translated as CASSLTPTNYNEQFF.

This clonotype appeared a few times. V is TRBV30 and J is TRBJ2-3, with TRBD1 matching over 12 bases. The trim removed 5 bases at V and 1 base at J, leaving 10 bases unmatched. The CDR3 covers 17 residues. Germline V lookup: CDR1 GTSNPN, CDR2 SVGIG (reference sequence). CDR3 in DNA: TGTGCCTGGGTAAAAACCGGGACAGGGGGCGGCACAGATACGCAGTATTTT. This codes for CAWVKTGTGGGTDTQYF.

At least ten counts were recorded for this clonotype. The chain carries TRBV7-2 and TRBJ2-1, with 12 bases identical to TRBD2. After removal of 6 bases from V and 4 bases from J, the junction contained 13 bases not matched to a gene. CDR3 length: 18 amino acids. Germline V gives CDR1 SGHTA, CDR2 FQGNSA. DNA for the CDR3: TGTGCCAGCAGGGGGGGGCTAGCGGGAGGGCCGGGGTACAATGAGCAGTTCTTC. This gives the protein CASRGGLAGGPGYNEQFF.

This clonotype was picked up many times. The genes are TRBV30 and TRBJ2-1; 8 bases are shared with TRBD2. The CDR3 is 15 residues long. Germline V CDR1 and CDR2: GTSNPN, SVGIG (reference sequence). The junction had 12 bases not matched to a gene; V was cut back by 0 bases and J by 11 bases. CDR3 sequence (DNA): TGTGCCTGGAGTGTTAGGTCTAGCGGGCCGGGGCAGCAGTTCTTC. This sequence encodes CAWSVRSSGPGQQFF. The full variable domain, rest sourced from reference TRBV30 and TRBJ2-1, is SQTIHQWPATLVQPVGSPLSLECTVEGTSNPNLYWYRQAAGRGLQLLFYSVGIGQISSEVPQNLSASRPQDRQFILSSKKLLLSDSGFYLCAWSVRSSGPGQQFFGPGTRLTVL.

This clonotype was counted only a few times. This rearrangement joins TRBV6-2 or TRBV6-3 to TRBJ2-5; 9 nucleotides agree with TRBD2. CDR1 MNHEY and CDR2 SVGEGT come from the germline V gene. The CDR3 loop spans 19 amino acids. Unmatched junction bases numbered 21, after V lost 6 bases and J lost 4 bases. CDR3 sequence: CASRTRSPSREGLRETQYF. Written as DNA, the CDR3 is TGTGCCAGCAGAACCCGCTCCCCCTCGCGGGAGGGCCTTCGAGAGACCCAGTACTTC.

Worth noting for this clonotype: Its ends do not fully match the called genes, so a read error is possible. This sequence joins TRBV29-1 and TRBJ1-2; D is ambiguous. The germline V gene has CDR1 SQVTM and CDR2 ANQGSEA. The CDR3 consists of 14 residues. In nucleotides, the CDR3 is TGCAGCGTTGAAGTTCCGGGTGCTAACTGTGGCTACACCTTC. The encoded protein is CSVEVPGANCGYTF.

This clonotype has just a few counts. The chain links TRBV28 to TRBJ2-4; D may be TRBD1 (6 bases). Per germline, CDR1 MDHEN and CDR2 SYDVKM. There are 15 residues in the CDR3. V shed 5 bases and J shed 6 bases, with 17 bases lying between them. This CDR3 reads CASSPYATGGNIQYF. DNA of the CDR3: TGTGCCAGCAGTCCGTACGCGACAGGTGGAAACATTCAGTACTTC.

This clonotype was seen ten or more times. The V call is TRBV28, the J call TRBJ1-1; D might be TRBD1 (6 bases). The ends were cut back, 6 bases at V and 3 bases at J, with 14 bases in the middle. Germline lookup yields CDR1 MDHEN and CDR2 SYDVKM. The CDR3 totals 14 residues. In DNA form, the CDR3 reads TGTGCCAGCAGCGGATATCAGGGGTACACTGAAGCTTTCTTT. It yields the protein CASSGYQGYTEAFF. The complete variable domain, with remaining parts taken from reference TRBV28 and TRBJ1-1, reads DVKVTQSSRYLVKRTGEKVFLECVQDMDHENMFWYRQDPGLGLRLIYFSYDVKMKEKGDIPEGYSVSREKKERFSLILESASTNQTSMYLCASSGYQGYTEAFFGQGTRLTVV.

This clonotype has at least ten counts. The chain combines TRBV12-3 or TRBV12-4 with TRBJ1-1, with 7 bases aligning to TRBD1. Unmatched junction bases numbered 9, after V lost 4 bases and J lost 7 bases. This CDR3 is 14 amino acids long. CDR3 region: CASSSYGGTVEAFF. CDR3 DNA: TGTGCCAGCAGTTCCTACGGGGGGACAGTTGAAGCTTTCTTT.